The 29 T cell receptor beta chains below come from one sample, sequenced in a study of T cells in Graves' hyperthyroidism and ophthalmopathy. What was amplified from RNA transcripts were TCR beta CDR3 regions. When the TCR CDR3 underwent first-round RT-PCR, the HTBI primer set was used. TCRdb reanalysed the multiplex PCR reads using MiXCR and keeps one entry per CDR3 protein. The sample consists of around 350,000 distinct CDR3 sequences, about 13% of them appearing once. The source material was blood. The receptors originated from a woman under 30 with Graves' hyperthyroidism.

This clonotype has ten or more counts. The chain recombines TRBV2 with TRBJ2-5; D may be TRBD1 (5 bases). The CDR3 is made up of 14 amino acids. Looked up from germline, CDR1 is SNHLY and CDR2 is FYNNEI. Between the trimmed V and J ends, which lost 8 bases and 5 bases, there was a span of 18 bases. CDR3 nucleotides: TGTGCCAGCGGAAGCCAGGGATCCTTGGAGACCCAGTACTTC. Its translation is CASGSQGSLETQYF.

This clonotype was counted ten times or more. The rearrangement joins TRBV6-1 to TRBJ2-7; unclear D gene. V was shortened by 9 bases and J by 4 bases, with 10 bases between the two germline ends. CDR3 length equals 11 residues. CDR1 is MNHNS and CDR2 is SASEGT in the germline V gene. In nucleotides, the CDR3 is TGTGCCAGGGGTGGCCCTTACGAGCAGTACTTC. Its translation is CARGGPYEQYF.

A note on this clonotype: A read error is likely, as this CDR3 ends without the conserved phenylalanine or tryptophan. The chain couples TRBV7-2 to TRBJ2-7; D is possibly TRBD2 (6 bases). Looked up from germline, CDR1 is SGHTA and CDR2 is FQGNSA. V was pared by 4 bases and J by 0 bases, with 16 bases between. The CDR3 length is 16 residues. The CDR3 DNA sequence: TGTGCCAGCAGCTCCATTCTAGCGACAACCTCCTACGAGCAGTACCTC. Its protein is CASSSILATTSYEQYL.

This clonotype has only a few counts. An end of the junction does not agree with germline; a read error may underlie this. This chain links TRBV7-8 with TRBJ2-1, with D possibly being TRBD1 or TRBD2 (5 bases each). Per the germline V gene, CDR1 is SGHVS and CDR2 is FQNEAQ. The CDR3 loop spans 16 amino acids. CDR3 in DNA: TGTGCCAGCAGCTTAGCGCGGGCCAGGGCAGACAATGAGCAGTCCTTC. Its protein product is CASSLARARADNEQSF.

This clonotype was seen many times. The chain links TRBV7-9 to TRBJ1-1; D call uncertain. The V end was cut by 0 bases, the J end by 7 bases, with 6 bases between. This CDR3 contains 12 residues. Germline assignment: CDR1 SEHNR and CDR2 FQNEAQ (reference sequence). The CDR3, as DNA: TGTGCCAGCAGCTTAGCTGGACTTGAAGCTTTCTTT. This gives the protein CASSLAGLEAFF.

Turning to this clonotype: One end of the junction varies from germline; a read error may be responsible. This chain connects TRBV18 to TRBJ1-4; no clear D. Germline V gene data show CDR1 as KGHSH and CDR2 as LQKENI. This CDR3 spans 15 amino acids. The CDR3 nucleotides read TGTGCCAGCTCACCTTTCCCGGCAACTAATGAAAAGCTGTTTTTT. Translated, it gives CASSPFPATNEKLFF.

The chain carries TRBV20-1 and TRBJ1-1; 7 bases map to TRBD1. The CDR3 covers 13 residues. Germline loops: CDR1 DFQATT, CDR2 SNEGSKA (reference sequence). The CDR3 region has the DNA TGCAGCACCCCCAGGGGGATCAACGCTGAAGCTTTCTTT. Protein product: CSTPRGINAEAFF.

The V gene is TRBV5-1, the J gene TRBJ2-3, with TRBD1 identical over 7 bases. The CDR3 totals 14 residues. Germline assignment: CDR1 SGHRS and CDR2 YFSETQ. Trimming removed 4 bases from V and 3 bases from J; junction bases left unmatched: 5. The CDR3 is CASSRGQRTDTQYF. The CDR3 nucleotides are TGCGCCAGCAGCCGGGGACAGCGAACAGATACGCAGTATTTT.

This clonotype was detected many times. This chain connects TRBV7-9 to TRBJ1-1; 12 positions agree with TRBD1. The CDR3 length is 16 residues. Per germline, CDR1 SEHNR and CDR2 FQNEAQ (reference sequence). V lost 5 bases to trimming and J lost 7 bases; unmatched junction nucleotides: 11. CDR3 in DNA: TGTGCCAGCAGCCCGGGGACAGGGGGCGGAAAGAATGAAGCTTTCTTT. This translates into CASSPGTGGGKNEAFF.

This clonotype has at least ten counts. This chain connects TRBV28 to TRBJ1-2; tentative D call: TRBD1 (6 bases). Per germline, CDR1 MDHEN and CDR2 SYDVKM. The V gene lost 5 bases and the J gene lost 7 bases, with 23 bases spanning the gap. CDR3 length: 16 residues. The CDR3 sequence is CASSRAGAPYKFGYTF. The CDR3, as DNA: TGTGCCAGCAGTAGGGCAGGGGCTCCTTACAAGTTTGGCTACACCTTC.

This rearrangement joins TRBV20-1 to TRBJ2-3; perhaps TRBD2 as D (5 bases). This CDR3 is built from 13 residues. Germline CDR1 DFQATT, CDR2 SNEGSKA (reference sequence). Trimming removed 5 bases at V and 7 bases at J, with 16 bases between. In DNA form, the CDR3 reads TGCAGTGCTCCGGGGTTGGCCCCCTATACGCAGTATTTT. The encoded protein is CSAPGLAPYTQYF.

V gene TRBV3-1 combines with J gene TRBJ2-3, with D perhaps matching TRBD2 (5 bases). Germline CDR1 reads LGHDT; CDR2 reads YNNKEL (reference sequence). This CDR3 contains 15 residues. The V end lost 6 bases, the J end lost 4 bases, and 17 bases lay between the germline ends. This CDR3 reads CASSSIGEIADTQYF. CDR3 DNA: TGTGCCAGCAGTTCTATCGGGGAGATCGCAGATACGCAGTATTTT.

This clonotype was seen more than once but under ten times. This sequence joins TRBV5-1 and TRBJ2-2; TRBD1 matches 7 bases. This CDR3 contains 15 residues. CDR1 and CDR2 (germline): SGHRS, YFSETQ. V lost 0 bases, J lost 5 bases, and 4 bases stayed unmatched. The chain's CDR3 is CASSLEGARTGELFF. Written as DNA, the CDR3 is TGCGCCAGCAGCTTGGAGGGGGCGAGGACCGGGGAGCTGTTTTTT.

This sequence joins TRBV18 and TRBJ2-7, with D maybe TRBD2 (5 bases). Trimming removed 1 base from V and 3 bases from J, with 13 bases in between. Germline CDR1 is KGHSH and CDR2 is LQKENI. The CDR3 length is 15 residues. The CDR3 here is CASSPRRTGNYEQYF. CDR3 coding DNA: TGTGCCAGCTCACCACGCAGGACTGGAAACTACGAGCAGTACTTC.

The J gene is TRBJ1-4, the V gene TRBV6-1; D unresolved. V lost 9 bases, J lost 7 bases, and 12 bases lay in between. This CDR3 is 12 amino acids long. CDR1 MNHNS and CDR2 SASEGT come from the germline V gene. CDR3 sequence reads: CASVRAGEKLFF. Here the CDR3 DNA reads TGTGCCAGTGTAAGAGCTGGTGAAAAACTGTTTTTT.

Only a few counts were recorded for this clonotype. This could be a read error, since a much larger clone is one nucleotide away. V usage is TRBV28 and J usage is TRBJ1-5; D possibly corresponds to TRBD1 (6 bases). The germline CDR1 and CDR2 sequences are MDHEN and SYDVKM. This CDR3 region has 14 residues. V was pared by 7 bases and J by 9 bases, with 19 bases between. The DNA of the CDR3 is TGTGCCAGCACCCGTCAGGGGAATCGCCGGCCCCAGCATTTT. This translates into CASTRQGNRRPQHF.

The chain recombines TRBV6-5 with TRBJ1-5; D perhaps matches TRBD1 (5 bases). V was clipped by 3 bases and J by 0 bases, with 15 bases between them. This CDR3 is built from 17 residues. The germline V gene has CDR1 MNHEY and CDR2 SVGAGI. CDR3 sequence (DNA): TGTGCCAGCAGTTATTACCTCAGGGTTACTAGCAATCAGCCCCAGCATTTT. Residues: CASSYYLRVTSNQPQHF.

In its sample, this clonotype was seen a few times. A much larger clonotype is one base distant, so this may be a read error. The rearrangement links TRBV5-1 to TRBJ1-1; TRBD1 agrees at 9 bases. The germline V gene has CDR1 SGHRS and CDR2 YFSETQ. The ends lost 4 bases at V and 4 bases at J; junction bases unmatched: 8. CDR3 length equals 15 residues. CDR3: CASSPGQGGSTEAFF. The CDR3 nucleotides read TGCGCCAGCAGCCCGGGACAGGGAGGATCCACTGAAGCTTTCTTT.

This clonotype was counted only a few times. The J gene is TRBJ2-1, the V gene TRBV5-4; D is uncertain. Between the trimmed V and J ends, which lost 4 bases and 0 bases, there was a span of 14 bases. This CDR3 contains 16 residues. In germline, CDR1 is SGHNT, CDR2 YYREEE (reference sequence). CDR3 amino acids: CASSKNGGSSYNEQFF. In DNA form, the CDR3 reads TGTGCCAGCAGCAAAAACGGCGGTAGCTCCTACAATGAGCAGTTCTTC.

In its sample, this clonotype was seen a few times. J is TRBJ1-2 and V is TRBV18, with TRBD1 matching over 8 bases. Germline CDR1 reads KGHSH; CDR2 reads LQKENI. The CDR3 consists of 17 residues. J lost 4 bases, V lost 3 bases, and 13 bases had no gene match. CDR3 in DNA: TGTGCCAGCTCACCCCGAACCGGGACAGGAACGGGCTATGGCTACACCTTC. Its translation: CASSPRTGTGTGYGYTF.

A few counts support this clonotype. The V gene is TRBV19, the J gene TRBJ2-7, with 7 bases fitting TRBD1. Trimming removed 4 bases from V and 5 bases from J; junction bases left unmatched: 11. The CDR3 consists of 15 residues. The germline V gene encodes CDR1 LNHDA and CDR2 SQIVND (reference sequence). CDR3: CASSNQTGSWDEQYF. The CDR3 DNA follows: TGTGCCAGTAGTAACCAGACAGGGAGTTGGGACGAGCAGTACTTC.

Many counts were recorded for this clonotype. The rearrangement uses TRBV6-5 and TRBJ2-2; 9 bases are shared with TRBD1. CDR3 size: 16 residues. From germline, CDR1 is MNHEY and CDR2 SVGAGI. V trimming: 0 bases; J trimming: 5 bases; junction bases outside the gene matches: 4. CDR3 loop: CASSYSTGGKTGELFF. The CDR3 DNA sequence: TGTGCCAGCAGTTACTCGACAGGGGGTAAAACCGGGGAGCTGTTTTTT.

The table lists this clonotype with a few counts. The chain employs TRBV6-2 or TRBV6-3 and TRBJ1-3; TRBD1 aligns across 7 bases. With 8 bases clipped from V and 4 bases from J, the junction kept 2 bases outside the gene matches. CDR3 length: 12 residues. Germline CDR1 is MNHEY and CDR2 is SVGEGT. CDR3 nucleotides: TGTGCCAGCGGGACAGTAGGAAACACCATATATTTT. Translating it yields CASGTVGNTIYF.

This clonotype was seen only a few times. CDR3 sequence: CASSRGQAYSNQPQHF. The CDR3 nucleotides read TGTGCCAGTAGTAGAGGACAGGCTTATAGCAATCAGCCCCAGCATTTT. This chain links TRBV19 with TRBJ1-5; 7 bases are shared with TRBD1. Germline lookup yields CDR1 LNHDA and CDR2 SQIVND (reference sequence). The CDR3 runs 16 residues. Trimming cost V 4 bases and J 0 bases; bases outside gene matches: 6.

This clonotype was counted ten times or more. V and J are TRBV27 and TRBJ1-2; perhaps TRBD1 as D (6 bases). The length of the CDR3 is 16 residues. The germline CDR1 and CDR2 sequences are MNHEY and SMNVEV (reference sequence). Trimming shortened V by 4 bases and J by 8 bases, and 23 bases separated the two germline ends. The CDR3 protein is CASSSGQLYLLWGYTF. In DNA form, the CDR3 reads TGTGCCAGCAGTTCCGGACAGCTTTATCTTCTATGGGGCTACACCTTC.

This clonotype was seen a handful of times. The rearrangement uses TRBV14 and TRBJ2-7; a possible D gene is TRBD2 (5 bases). Trimming stripped 4 bases from V and 6 bases from J, with 19 bases between. This CDR3 contains 15 residues. CDR1 and CDR2 (germline): SGHDN, FVKESK. The CDR3 sequence: CASSRRDRRWSEQYF. The CDR3 DNA reads as TGTGCCAGCAGCCGACGGGATAGGCGCTGGAGCGAGCAGTACTTC.

This clonotype was observed at least ten times. The chain recombines TRBV28 with TRBJ1-5; perhaps TRBD1 as D (5 bases). The length of the CDR3 is 16 residues. The V end lost 7 bases, the J end lost 9 bases, and 25 bases lay between the germline ends. CDR1 and CDR2 (germline): MDHEN, SYDVKM. DNA for the CDR3: TGTGCCAGCATCTACGGGGGGGGGACCCGGGGGGGGCCCCAGCATTTT. This translates into CASIYGGGTRGGPQHF.

This clonotype has ten or more counts. The chain joins TRBV10-1 to TRBJ2-5; D perhaps matches TRBD2 (5 bases). Germline V gene data show CDR1 as WNHNN and CDR2 as SYGVQD (reference sequence). The CDR3 loop spans 15 amino acids. The V and J ends lost 1 base and 5 bases respectively, with 14 bases between them. CDR3 sequence: CASSEWRVCVETQYF. DNA for the CDR3: TGCGCCAGCAGTGAGTGGCGGGTTTGTGTGGAGACCCAGTACTTC.

V and J are TRBV7-3 and TRBJ2-2; D may match TRBD1 or TRBD2 (7 bases each). In germline, CDR1 is SGHTA, CDR2 FQGTGA. The CDR3 has 15 amino acids. V was cut by 1 base and J by 5 bases, with 11 bases left in between. CDR3 sequence (DNA): TGTGCCAGCAGCTTAATGCAGGGGGGGACCGGGGAGCTGTTTTTT. It encodes CASSLMQGGTGELFF.